This T cell receptor (beta chain) came from a study of CD8 T cells in Susac syndrome. On this clonotype: The target antigen is unknown.

RNA, at about 0.5 to 1 ug, was reverse transcribed with random hexamers. The TCR beta CDR3 was amplified by immunoSEQ multiplex PCR across 54 Vbeta, 13 Jbeta. TCRdb re-called the immunoSEQ multiplex PCR reads through MiXCR, storing one row per CDR3 protein. The sample includes tens of thousands of distinct CDR3 sequences, approximately 93% of them seen just once. Findings of the study overall: There was no clonal expansion in the CD4+ T cell repertoires of Susac syndrome.

The authors sequenced TCR beta from blood CD8+ and CD4+ T cells. The TCR originated in a human donor with Susac syndrome. Input material: CD4+ T cells from PBMCs.

This chain's CDR3 is CASSSRGASYEQYF. CDR3 nucleotides: TGTGCCAGTAGTTCCAGAGGGGCGTCCTACGAGCAGTACTTC. The rearrangement uses TRBV19 and TRBJ2-7; D tentatively fits TRBD1 or TRBD2 (5 bases each). V was shortened by 5 bases and J by 1 base, with 12 bases between the two germline ends. Per the germline V gene, CDR1 is LNHDA and CDR2 is SQIVND (reference sequence). The CDR3 is 14 amino acids.